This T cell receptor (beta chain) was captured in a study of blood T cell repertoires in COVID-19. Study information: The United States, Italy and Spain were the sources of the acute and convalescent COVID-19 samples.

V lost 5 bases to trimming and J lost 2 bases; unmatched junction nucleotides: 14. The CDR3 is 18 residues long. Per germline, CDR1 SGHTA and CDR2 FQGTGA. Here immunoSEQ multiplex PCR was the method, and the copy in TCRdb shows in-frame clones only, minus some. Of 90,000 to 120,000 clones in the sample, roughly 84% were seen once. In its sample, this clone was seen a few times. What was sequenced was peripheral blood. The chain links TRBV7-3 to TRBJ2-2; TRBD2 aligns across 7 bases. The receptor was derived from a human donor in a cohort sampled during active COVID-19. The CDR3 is CASSPTPLREVNTGELFF. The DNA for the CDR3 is TGTGCCAGCAGCCCGACTCCCCTACGGGAGGTCAACACCGGGGAGCTGTTTTTT.